This TCR beta chain was documented in a study of T cell responses to AZD1222 COVID-19 vaccine listed by TCRdb under 2021. In the study overall: AZD1222 recipients with second doses at about 4 weeks or about 12 weeks were pooled, because spike-specific TCR depth and breadth did not differ between schedules. A total of approximately 240 trial participants underwent TCR sequencing, of whom 200 to 220 had received two doses of AZD1222 and about 25 had received two doses of the MenACWY control vaccine. Trial participants were enrolled by age into subgroups of 18-55, 56-69 and 70-plus years, and roughly 160, 29 and 62 TCR-sequenced participants, respectively, were included in these subgroups.

Details on this clone: Its target antigen remains unknown. The sample holds no much larger clone one base away, and base qualities are not on file.

According to the study, the label for this sample's time point signals: baseline before first vaccination. Vaccinee samples were obtained from the UK trials COV001 and COV002, which included a single-blind randomized controlled phase 2/3 trial of AZD1222 (ChAdOx1 nCoV-19) in healthy adults. For TCRbeta chain sequencing, PBMC samples from trial participants were taken at day 0 and at day 28 after the second dose. The CDR3 regions of human TCRbeta chains were subjected to immunosequencing. In the original analysis: Repertoire TCRs were checked for matches against a reference library of SARS-CoV-2-specific TCRs that had been generated using the MIRA antigen-specificity platform. Breadth was defined as the fraction of unique TCRs that were SARS-CoV-2-associated, and depth was defined as the fraction of total T cells that were SARS-CoV-2-associated. Using the MIRA data, every spike-specific TCR was mapped to the spike region that the TCR reacted to and assigned to either a CD4 or a CD8 class. Log10-transformed breadth and depth values were compared by one-way ANOVA with Sidak's multiple comparisons tests. Held by TCRdb, this immuneACCESS table contains in-frame sequences only and omits some clones. Under half of the omission traces to an unresolved V gene where checked; the cause of the rest is unknown. V, J and clone size are those of that table, while D and trimming were read from the DNA. This sample lists about 130,000 clones; 88% were detected once. The top ten hold 7.6% of the sample.

The study at large found these results: Reportedly, close to half of the unique spike-specific TCRs recognized epitopes lying outside the regions that are mutated in the B.1.351 and B.1.1.7 variants. Only six AZD1222 recipients were SARS-CoV-2 seropositive at baseline, limiting conclusions about previously exposed vaccinees. The 56-69-year group was small, and its depth increase did not reach significance, likely because of low power. The vaccine-associated CD4 TCRs covered the entire spike protein, and the dominant responses fell in regions 160-218 and 743-854. After two AZD1222 doses, spike-specific TCR breadth and depth were significantly higher than at day 0 and than in MenACWY recipients. Because no day 14 peak-response samples were available, the repertoires could be characterized only after the peak T cell response. Participants were mostly white British, with more females than males. The authors suggested clonal diversity may have been underestimated.

Sequencing was performed on peripheral blood, taken on day 0 of AZD1222 vaccination. The receptor's source is an adult in good health.

The base sequence is TGTGCCATCAGTACAGGGGCCGGCAATCAGCCCCAGCATTTT. This sequence encodes CAISTGAGNQPQHF. The chain is made from TRBV10-3 and TRBJ1-5; 7 bases in between match TRBD1. The germline V and J ends show losses of 5 bases and 2 bases respectively, and no gene match explains 3 bases of the junction. CDR1 and CDR2 (ENHRY, SYGVKD) derive from the germline V gene. The CDR3 runs 14 amino acids, cysteine and phenylalanine included. CDR3 DNA is the only sequence kept; it has 42 bases, read in frame from the first base.